This TCR beta chain was found in a study of cytomegalovirus exposure and HLA in healthy donors. Study-level findings and limits: There were 160 or so TCR beta chains listed as cytomegalovirus-associated. As was reported, the classifier diagnosed cytomegalovirus status with high specificity and sensitivity. Presence/absence analyses rested on an assumption that sequencing depth was roughly uniform across donors. Among TCR beta chains of equal frequency, HLA-associated ones were more clonally expanded in a later analysis.

The PCR employed 60 Vbeta primers together with 13 Jbeta primers. The protocol was immunoSEQ multiplex PCR, while the TCRdb copy is restricted to in-frame clones and leaves out a portion. The data hold tens of thousands of clones, with roughly 80% observed a single time. Trimming removed 1 base from V and 5 bases from J, with 8 bases in between. Germline V gene data show CDR1 as LGHNA and CDR2 as YNFKEQ. This CDR3 has 14 amino acids. In its sample, this clone was seen a few times. The antigen remains undetermined. The identical CDR3 is also encoded by other nucleotide sequences in the sample. Material: PBMCs. The TCR sequence derives from a girl aged 2 to 10 in good health and CMV-seropositive. The V gene is TRBV4-2, the J gene TRBJ1-4; D ambiguous. The CDR3 reads CASSQGTGNEKLFF. CDR3 coding DNA: TGTGCCAGCAGCCAAGGGACGGGAAATGAAAAACTGTTTTTT.